This paragraph reports one T cell receptor beta chain. As yet, its antigen is unknown. The sample originates from a study of cytomegalovirus exposure and HLA in healthy donors. Whole-study findings and limits: Most TCRs appeared rarely, but some public TCRs recurred in many donors.

Data came from immunoSEQ multiplex PCR; TCRdb stores just in-frame clones and leaves some out. Of about 360,000 clones in the sample, roughly 88% were seen once. CDR3 length: 15 amino acids. The germline CDR1 and CDR2 sequences are MGHDK and SYGVNS. V was pared by 4 bases and J by 7 bases, with 12 bases of the junction left unmatched. The clonotype was recovered from a woman aged 18-35 years in good health and CMV-seronegative. The J gene is TRBJ1-1, the V gene TRBV25-1, with 7 bases matching TRBD1. The sample comprised PBMCs. The CDR3 sequence: CASSGGQDHVDEAFF. The CDR3 DNA reads as TGTGCCAGCAGTGGAGGACAGGACCACGTCGATGAAGCTTTCTTT.